Presented here are 20 T cell receptor beta chains from one specimen sequenced in a study of T cell responses to AZD1222 COVID-19 vaccine. Using immunoSEQ multiplex PCR, the repertoire was profiled, and TCRdb retains in-frame clones only, with some absent. The table lists about 78,000 clones, 88% of them singletons, with more than 5% in the top ten. Here the sequenced sample was peripheral blood, taken on day 0 of MenACWY control vaccination. All receptors come from an adult in good health.

V is TRBV3-1 (or the pseudogene TRBV3-2) and J is TRBJ1-5; 9 bases are a match to TRBD1. V shed 4 bases and J 5 bases; nucleotides not matched to a gene: 3. Looked up from germline, CDR1 is LGHDT and CDR2 is YNNKEL (reference sequence). The CDR3 loop spans 14 amino acids. The CDR3 reads CASSPDRGDQPQHF. CDR3 coding DNA: TGTGCCAGCAGCCCGGACAGGGGAGATCAGCCCCAGCATTTT.

This clone was seen more than once but under ten times. V usage is TRBV19 and J usage is TRBJ2-7; D unclear. CDR3 length: 10 residues. CDR1 is LNHDA and CDR2 is SQIVND in the germline V gene (reference sequence). V was pared by 11 bases and J by 5 bases, with 10 bases between. The CDR3 sequence is CAPFIHEQYF. The CDR3 DNA is TGTGCCCCTTTCATCCACGAGCAGTACTTC.

The CDR3 here is CASSLERGQHSTNEKLFF. The CDR3 DNA reads TGTGCCAGCAGCTTAGAAAGGGGACAGCACTCAACTAATGAAAAACTGTTTTTT. The chain combines TRBV7-2 with TRBJ1-4; 7 bases are a match to TRBD1. The CDR3 consists of 18 residues. Germline V gene lookup returns CDR1 SGHTA and CDR2 FQGNSA. J was trimmed by 0 bases and V by 1 base; bases with no gene match: 8.

The J gene is TRBJ1-5, the V gene TRBV18; possible D gene TRBD1, 6 bases. The CDR3 has 15 residues. Trimming took 3 bases from V and 2 from J, leaving 11 bases between them. Germline-derived CDR1 and CDR2 are KGHSH and LQKENI. The CDR3 loop is CASSPRGGGNQPQHF. DNA of the CDR3: TGTGCCAGCTCACCTAGAGGGGGTGGCAATCAGCCCCAGCATTTT. The full variable domain, rest sourced from reference TRBV18 and TRBJ1-5, is NAGVMQNPRHLVRRRGQEARLRCSPMKGHSHVYWYRQLPEEGLKFMVYLQKENIIDESGMPKERFSAEFPKEGPSILRIQQVVRGDSAAYFCASSPRGGGNQPQHFGDGTRLSIL.

The chain is built from TRBV11-3 and TRBJ1-1, with D unresolved. The CDR3 is made up of 16 amino acids. Germline CDR1 reads SGHNT; CDR2 reads YENEEA. V lost 2 bases to trimming and J lost 0 bases, with 13 bases between them. CDR3 in DNA: TGTGCCAGCAGCTTAACCCGTGGGGTCATGAACACTGAAGCTTTCTTT. Its protein product is CASSLTRGVMNTEAFF.

V is TRBV12-5 and J is TRBJ2-5; 7 bases are a match to TRBD1. Germline V gene data show CDR1 as LGHNT and CDR2 as FRNRAP. This CDR3 has 15 amino acids. Trimming took 6 bases from V and 1 from J; bases not matched to a gene: 8. CDR3 loop: CASGAGAGGQETQYF. For the CDR3, the DNA is TGTGCTAGTGGCGCCGGGGCAGGGGGCCAAGAGACCCAGTACTTC. Looking up the rest from reference TRBV12-5 and TRBJ2-5 gives the full variable domain: DARVTQTPRHKVTEMGQEVTMRCQPILGHNTVFWYRQTMMQGLELLAYFRNRAPLDDSGMPKDRFSAEMPDATLATLKIQPSEPRDSAVYFCASGAGAGGQETQYFGPGTRLLVL.

V is TRBV7-8 and J is TRBJ1-2; unclear D gene. Germline-derived CDR1 and CDR2 are SGHVS and FQNEAQ. CDR3 length: 14 amino acids. V was pared by 2 bases and J by 4 bases, with 11 bases between. CDR3 coding DNA: TGTGCCAGCAGCTTACGTCGCGGATTCTATGGCTACACCTTC. Translation gives CASSLRRGFYGYTF.

This chain joins TRBV2 and TRBJ1-2, with D perhaps matching TRBD1 (6 bases). The V end lost 5 bases, the J end lost 6 bases, and 16 bases lay between the germline ends. Germline V gives CDR1 SNHLY, CDR2 FYNNEI. The CDR3 covers 14 residues. CDR3 nucleotide sequence: TGTGCCAGCAGTTACGCCGGGACAACACATGGCTACACCTTC. Protein product: CASSYAGTTHGYTF.

The chain carries TRBV19 and TRBJ1-2; D possibly corresponds to TRBD1 (5 bases). The CDR3 extends over 14 amino acids. Per germline, CDR1 LNHDA and CDR2 SQIVND (reference sequence). Deletions cut 7 bases from V and 0 bases from J, with 12 bases between. The CDR3 protein is CASTMGLPNYGYTF. The DNA of the CDR3 is TGTGCCAGTACCATGGGACTGCCTAACTATGGCTACACCTTC. Together with reference TRBV19 and TRBJ1-2, the CDR3 gives the full variable domain: DGGITQSPKYLFRKEGQNVTLSCEQNLNHDAMYWYRQDPGQGLRLIYYSQIVNDFQKGDIAEGYSVSREKKESFPLTVTSAQKNPTAFYLCASTMGLPNYGYTFGSGTRLTVV.

V usage is TRBV9 and J usage is TRBJ2-5; 8 bases align to TRBD1. The CDR3 contains 14 residues. Trimming at V came to 3 bases and at J to 6 bases, leaving 7 bases not matched to a gene. CDR1 is SGDLS and CDR2 is YYNGEE in the germline V gene. The CDR3 sequence: CASSANRGSKTQYF. In DNA form, the CDR3 reads TGTGCCAGCAGCGCCAACAGGGGGAGCAAGACCCAGTACTTC. Complete variable domain (other parts from reference TRBV9 and TRBJ2-5): DSGVTQTPKHLITATGQRVTLRCSPRSGDLSVYWYQQSLDQGLQFLIQYYNGEERAKGNILERFSAQQFPDLHSELNLSSLELGDSALYFCASSANRGSKTQYFGPGTRLLVL.

The chain carries TRBV5-1 and TRBJ1-1; D ambiguous. The ends were cut back, 4 bases at V and 1 base at J, with 11 bases in the middle. Germline V lookup: CDR1 SGHRS, CDR2 YFSETQ. This CDR3 region has 14 residues. Here the CDR3 DNA reads TGCGCCAGCAGCACCGTTCCCGGGAACACTGAAGCTTTCTTT. Translated, it gives CASSTVPGNTEAFF.

The J gene is TRBJ1-1, the V gene TRBV29-1; 8 bases map to TRBD1. Germline CDR1 reads SQVTM; CDR2 reads ANQGSEA. The CDR3 runs to 12 residues. J lost 7 bases, V lost 7 bases, and 8 bases had no gene match. CDR3 DNA sequence: TGCAGCGCCGACAGGGGAAGTGGTGAAGCTTTCTTT. Its translation is CSADRGSGEAFF.

On this clone itself: Additional DNA sequences in this sample encode the identical CDR3. V gene TRBV7-3 combines with J gene TRBJ2-1; 7 positions agree with TRBD1. CDR1 and CDR2 from the germline V gene are SGHTA and FQGTGA. The CDR3 consists of 15 residues. The V and J ends lost 3 bases and 0 bases, in that order; junction bases with no gene match: 2. Here the CDR3 DNA reads TGTGCCAGCAGCTTTGACAGGGTCTCCTACAATGAGCAGTTCTTC. Its translation is CASSFDRVSYNEQFF.

The V gene is TRBV7-8, the J gene TRBJ2-7, with D possibly TRBD2 on 5 matching bases. Germline V CDR1 and CDR2: SGHVS, FQNEAQ. This CDR3 has 13 residues. With 3 bases removed from V and 3 bases from J, the gap between germline ends came to 9 bases. CDR3 amino acids: CASSFVGDYEQYF. CDR3 coding DNA: TGTGCCAGCAGCTTCGTCGGGGACTACGAGCAGTACTTC.

This chain joins TRBV15 and TRBJ1-2; no firm D call. Trimming shortened V by 0 bases and J by 4 bases, and 9 bases separated the two germline ends. CDR3 length: 14 residues. From germline, CDR1 is LNHNV and CDR2 YYDKDF (reference sequence). DNA for the CDR3: TGTGCCACCAGCAGAGATAAGGGAGTCTATGGCTACACCTTC. Amino acid sequence: CATSRDKGVYGYTF.

The chain combines TRBV7-2 with TRBJ2-3; the D is unclear. The CDR3 has 13 amino acids. V lost 2 bases, J lost 5 bases, and 8 bases lay in between. CDR1 and CDR2 (germline): SGHTA, FQGNSA. The CDR3 loop is CASSLNPQDTQYF. The CDR3 nucleotides are TGTGCCAGCAGCTTAAACCCTCAAGATACGCAGTATTTT.

V is TRBV29-1 and J is TRBJ1-2, with D possibly being TRBD1 (6 bases). From germline, CDR1 is SQVTM and CDR2 ANQGSEA. The V end lost 5 bases, the J end lost 4 bases, and 23 bases lay between the germline ends. The CDR3 sequence is 16 residues long. CDR3 nucleotides: TGCAGCGTTCCTGCCAGTCAAGGGGGAGGGGGCTATGGCTACACCTTC. Translation gives CSVPASQGGGGYGYTF.

This clone was recorded once. The chain joins TRBV5-1 to TRBJ2-6; D may match TRBD1 or TRBD2 (5 bases each). Germline V CDR1 and CDR2: SGHRS, YFSETQ. The CDR3 has 17 amino acids. Trimming cost V 4 bases and J 0 bases, with 14 bases left between them. In nucleotides, the CDR3 is TGCGCCAGCAGCAGGGACGGGTGGGACTCTGGGGCCAACGTCCTGACTTTC. Translated, it gives CASSRDGWDSGANVLTF.

The genes are TRBV18 and TRBJ2-5; D might be TRBD1 or TRBD2, each matching 5 bases. This CDR3 has 14 residues. Germline V CDR1 and CDR2: KGHSH, LQKENI. V was shortened by 0 bases and J by 4 bases, with 9 bases between the two germline ends. The CDR3: CASSPPPRGETQYF. CDR3 in DNA: TGTGCCAGCTCACCACCTCCGAGGGGAGAGACCCAGTACTTC. Full variable domain (rest looked up from reference TRBV18 and TRBJ2-5): NAGVMQNPRHLVRRRGQEARLRCSPMKGHSHVYWYRQLPEEGLKFMVYLQKENIIDESGMPKERFSAEFPKEGPSILRIQQVVRGDSAAYFCASSPPPRGETQYFGPGTRLLVL.

The gene calls are TRBV27 and TRBJ2-3; possibly TRBD1 for D (5 bases). In germline, CDR1 is MNHEY, CDR2 SMNVEV (reference sequence). V was trimmed by 6 bases and J by 3 bases, leaving 13 bases between them. This CDR3 comprises 14 residues. CDR3 amino acids: CASSPRATTDTQYF. CDR3 sequence (DNA): TGTGCCAGCAGCCCCAGGGCAACTACAGATACGCAGTATTTT.